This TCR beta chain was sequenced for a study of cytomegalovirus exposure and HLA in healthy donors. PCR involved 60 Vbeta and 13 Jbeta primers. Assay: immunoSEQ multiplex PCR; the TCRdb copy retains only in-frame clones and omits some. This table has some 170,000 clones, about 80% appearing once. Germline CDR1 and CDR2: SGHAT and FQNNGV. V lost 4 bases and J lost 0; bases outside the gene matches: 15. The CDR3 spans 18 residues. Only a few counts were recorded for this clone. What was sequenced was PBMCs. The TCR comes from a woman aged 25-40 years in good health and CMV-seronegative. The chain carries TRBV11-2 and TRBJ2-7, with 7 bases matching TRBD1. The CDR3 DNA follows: TGTGCCAGCAGCTCCTTGGCCCGAGGACAGGCAAACTCCTACGAGCAGTACTTC. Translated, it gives CASSSLARGQANSYEQYF. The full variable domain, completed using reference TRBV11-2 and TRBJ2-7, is EAGVAQSPRYKIIEKRQSVAFWCNPISGHATLYWYQQILGQGPKLLIQFQNNGVVDDSQLPKDRFSAERLKGVDSTLKIQPAKLEDSAVYLCASSSLARGQANSYEQYFGPGTRLTVT.